The clone carrying this T cell receptor beta chain turned up a few times. TCRdb analysed the RT-PCR reads with MiXCR anew, one entry per CDR3 protein. The data show about 680,000 distinct CDR3 sequences, around 14% seen once. This CDR3 comprises 11 residues. Trimming left V 3 bases short and J 5 bases short, with 5 bases between. CDR1 and CDR2 (germline): DFQATT, SNEGSKA (reference sequence). This receptor was identified in a female donor in good health, serving as a healthy control. The sequencing input was memory CD4+ T cells from blood. The rearrangement joins TRBV20-1 to TRBJ2-1; tentative D call: TRBD1 (5 bases). The CDR3 loop reads CSARGHNEQFF. The CDR3 DNA reads TGCAGTGCTAGGGGGCACAATGAGCAGTTCTTC.